The clone carrying this TCR beta chain was counted between two and nine times. These data belong to a study of blood T cells in healthy people across ages. It was with a sample-barcoded 5' primer and a J-beta primer mix that a second PCR of about 7 to 12 cycles was run. TCRdb re-called the 5' RACE reads with MiXCR, one entry per CDR3 protein. The data show more than 1,000,000 distinct CDR3 sequences, approximately 25% seen once. CDR1 is SGHRS and CDR2 is YFSETQ in the germline V gene. The CDR3 is 15 residues long. Trimming took 4 bases from V and 2 from J; bases not matched to a gene: 5. The same data also went into a second study, on T cells of mothers and their children. That report adds: The output of TCR recombination is shaped by thymic selection similarly in related and unrelated pairs. A slight, non-significant increase in overlap was found for related mother-child pairs relative to unrelated pairs.

The J gene is TRBJ2-5, the V gene TRBV5-1, with 10 bases fitting TRBD2. Sequencing used blood. This sequence was found in a girl aged 2 to 10 in good health. CDR3 DNA: TGCGCCAGCAGCAAGAAAGCGGGAGGGCAAGAGACCCAGTACTTC. As protein: CASSKKAGGQETQYF.